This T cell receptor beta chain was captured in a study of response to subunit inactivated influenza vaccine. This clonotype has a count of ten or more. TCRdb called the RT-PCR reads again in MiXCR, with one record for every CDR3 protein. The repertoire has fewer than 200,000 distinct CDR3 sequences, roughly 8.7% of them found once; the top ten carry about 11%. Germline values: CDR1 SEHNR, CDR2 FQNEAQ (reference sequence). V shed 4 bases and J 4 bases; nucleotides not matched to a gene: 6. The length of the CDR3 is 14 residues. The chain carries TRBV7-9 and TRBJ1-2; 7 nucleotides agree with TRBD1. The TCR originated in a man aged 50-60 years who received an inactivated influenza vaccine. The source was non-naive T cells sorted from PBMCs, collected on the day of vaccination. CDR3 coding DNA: TGTGCCAGCAGCTCGGGACAGATCACCTATGGCTACACCTTC. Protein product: CASSSGQITYGYTF.